What follows are 17 T cell receptor beta chains derived from one specimen sequenced in a study of T cell responses to AZD1222 COVID-19 vaccine (dated by TCRdb to about 2021). The library was generated by the immunoSEQ multiplex PCR assay. The clones in this table, taken by TCRdb from immuneACCESS, are in-frame only. Not every clone is retained; where verified, under half of the shortfall comes from an unresolved V gene, and the cause of the rest is unknown. This sample lists about 120,000 clones; 80% to 95% were detected once. The ten most abundant clones make up roughly 13% of the sample. In light of the paper, this sample's time point label describes: baseline before first vaccination. Source: peripheral blood, taken on day 0 of AZD1222 vaccination. The receptors stem from an adult in good health.

V gene TRBV10-3 combines with J gene TRBJ1-6; D is perhaps TRBD1 (5 bases). Deletions cut 5 bases from V and 7 bases from J, with 12 bases between. Per germline, CDR1 ENHRY and CDR2 SYGVKD. The length of the CDR3 is 14 residues. CDR3 sequence (DNA): TGTGCCATCAGTAAAGGGCAGGGCAATTCACCCCTCCACTTT. This encodes CAISKGQGNSPLHF.

The chain couples TRBV9 to TRBJ1-4, with D perhaps matching TRBD1 (5 bases). Germline V gene sequence: CDR1 SGDLS, CDR2 YYNGEE. This CDR3 has 15 amino acids. Trimming left V 3 bases short and J 5 bases short, with 14 bases between. CDR3 amino acids: CASSATGRDNEKLFF. In DNA form, the CDR3 reads TGTGCCAGCAGCGCCACGGGACGGGACAATGAAAAACTGTTTTTT.

The J gene is TRBJ1-2, the V gene TRBV6-2 or TRBV6-3; D remains ambiguous. The germline CDR1 and CDR2 sequences are MNHEY and SVGEGT. Trimming cost V 6 bases and J 1 base, with 12 bases left between them. This CDR3 has 14 residues. The CDR3 here is CASSRHLLNYGYTF. CDR3 DNA sequence: TGTGCCAGCAGCCGACACTTACTTAACTATGGCTACACCTTC.

The CDR3 reads CASRGGSDTQYF. DNA of the CDR3: TGTGCCAGCAGGGGAGGGTCAGATACGCAGTATTTT. The genes are TRBV6-1 and TRBJ2-3, with TRBD2 identical over 7 bases. V was clipped by 6 bases and J by 4 bases; unmatched bases: 1. The CDR3 contains 12 residues. Germline V gene sequence: CDR1 MNHNS, CDR2 SASEGT.

This rearrangement joins TRBV6-5 to TRBJ1-2; no clear D gene. Germline V gene lookup returns CDR1 MNHEY and CDR2 SVGAGI. V gave up 8 bases and J gave up 10 bases, with 20 bases separating them. The CDR3 extends over 13 amino acids. In DNA form, the CDR3 reads TGTGCCAGCCTCGATGGAGGGATTAGGGCCTACACCTTC. Translated: CASLDGGIRAYTF.

The V call is TRBV28, the J call TRBJ2-2; no definite D call. This CDR3 contains 14 residues. V was cut by 6 bases and J by 0 bases, with 8 bases left in between. Germline CDR1 reads MDHEN; CDR2 reads SYDVKM. CDR3 loop: CASRGLPNTGELFF. CDR3 nucleotides: TGTGCCAGCAGAGGCCTTCCGAACACCGGGGAGCTGTTTTTT.

V is TRBV7-2 and J is TRBJ2-1; D is unclear. Trimming removed 2 bases from V and 13 bases from J, with 9 bases in between. The CDR3 loop spans 11 amino acids. Germline V gene sequence: CDR1 SGHTA, CDR2 FQGNSA. The CDR3 protein is CASSLLDLQFF. The CDR3 region has the DNA TGTGCCAGCAGCTTATTGGACCTACAGTTCTTC.

The table lists this clone with a count of one. The chain is built from TRBV7-2 and TRBJ1-2, with TRBD1 matching 7 bases. The CDR3 has 16 amino acids. The J segment lost 0 bases and the V segment lost 5 bases, leaving 9 bases of the junction unmatched. Germline V lookup: CDR1 SGHTA, CDR2 FQGNSA. The CDR3 bases are TGTGCCAGCAGCCTCTTACTCCAGGGGGCTAACTATGGCTACACCTTC. Translation: CASSLLLQGANYGYTF.

V gene TRBV7-2 combines with J gene TRBJ1-1; 9 bases line up with TRBD1. V dropped 7 bases and J dropped 2; count of bases not matched to a gene: 8. CDR1 and CDR2 (germline): SGHTA, FQGNSA. The CDR3 is made up of 15 amino acids. The CDR3 here is CASIPDRGGNTEAFF. CDR3 nucleotides: TGTGCCAGCATCCCGGACAGGGGCGGTAACACTGAAGCTTTCTTT.

This clone occurred once. This rearrangement joins TRBV2 to TRBJ1-4; 8 nucleotides agree with TRBD1. CDR1 is SNHLY, CDR2 FYNNEI, per germline. This CDR3 region has 14 residues. The trim removed 5 bases at V and 7 bases at J, leaving 6 bases unmatched. The chain's CDR3 is CASSSDRGGEKLFF. Written as DNA, the CDR3 is TGTGCCAGCAGTTCCGACAGGGGTGGTGAAAAACTGTTTTTT.

The V and J genes are TRBV11-2 and TRBJ1-3; tentatively, D is TRBD1 (6 bases). V gave up 4 bases and J gave up 2 bases, with 15 bases separating them. Germline assignment: CDR1 SGHAT and CDR2 FQNNGV. The CDR3 extends over 16 amino acids. CDR3 in DNA: TGTGCCAGCAGCTCTAGGGGGGATTACCCTGGAAACACCATATATTTT. Amino acids: CASSSRGDYPGNTIYF.

The V and J genes are TRBV27 and TRBJ1-3; D is possibly TRBD1 (5 bases). Deletions cut 6 bases from V and 4 bases from J, with 13 bases between. The germline gives CDR1 MNHEY, CDR2 SMNVEV (reference sequence). The CDR3 sequence is 14 residues long. CDR3 residues: CASRATGAGNTIYF. DNA of the CDR3: TGTGCCAGCAGAGCTACAGGAGCCGGAAACACCATATATTTT.

This sequence joins TRBV7-9 and TRBJ2-1, with D uncertain. The V gene's germline CDR1 is SEHNR and CDR2 FQNEAQ (reference sequence). The germline V and J ends were trimmed by 5 bases and 10 bases, with 15 bases remaining between them. The CDR3 consists of 13 residues. The CDR3, as DNA: TGTGCCAGCAGCCACCCCAGCCCCGGAGAGCAGTTCTTC. Its protein product is CASSHPSPGEQFF.

The chain recombines TRBV4-3 with TRBJ2-1; tentative D call: TRBD2 (5 bases). This CDR3 comprises 13 residues. The ends were cut back, 0 bases at V and 9 bases at J, with 9 bases in the middle. CDR1 and CDR2 from the germline V gene are LGHNA and YSLEER. The CDR3 DNA is TGCGCCAGCAGCCAAGAAGGAGGCGTTGAGCAGTTCTTC. Residues: CASSQEGGVEQFF.

V usage is TRBV29-1 and J usage is TRBJ1-2, with D maybe TRBD1 (5 bases). CDR1 is SQVTM and CDR2 is ANQGSEA in the germline V gene. CDR3 length: 12 amino acids. The V end was cut by 7 bases, the J end by 8 bases, with 17 bases between. The CDR3 spells CSGGDRDIGYTF. The CDR3 DNA is TGCAGCGGGGGGGATCGCGATATCGGCTACACCTTC.

The chain uses TRBV19 and TRBJ1-2; D is unresolved. The length of the CDR3 is 14 residues. Deletions cut 7 bases from V and 4 bases from J, with 16 bases between. Germline CDR1 LNHDA, CDR2 SQIVND (reference sequence). The CDR3 DNA sequence: TGTGCCAGTAAGGGAGGACGAACTATCTATGGCTACACCTTC. This gives the protein CASKGGRTIYGYTF.

This sequence joins TRBV19 and TRBJ1-1; 8 bases agree with TRBD1. J lost 0 bases, V lost 5 bases, and 5 bases had no gene match. The germline gives CDR1 LNHDA, CDR2 SQIVND (reference sequence). CDR3 size: 15 residues. CDR3: CASSDRGDMNTEAFF. CDR3 bases: TGTGCCAGTAGTGACAGGGGCGATATGAACACTGAAGCTTTCTTT.